Here is one TCR beta chain with its context. Its antigen is still unknown. V was clipped by 3 bases and J by 4 bases, with 12 bases between them. This CDR3 is built from 14 residues. Germline-derived CDR1 and CDR2 are LNHDA and SQIVND (reference sequence). This sample was taken from a study of T cell repertoires in cytomegalovirus infection. For the study at large: Matching HLA type and CMV infection were both indicated by public TCR beta signatures. Study observations and caveats: Accumulated public TCR beta family frequency recognized individuals carrying CMV together with the relevant HLA. The response measured ex vivo was dominated by TCR beta clonotypes (HLA-C-restricted and CMV-specific).

TCRdb fed the reads into MiXCR, producing one record per CDR3 protein. The data show 150,000 to 200,000 distinct CDR3 sequences, approximately 19% seen once. The sequenced sample consisted of PBMCs. This TCR derives from a human donor in good health (CMV status not recorded). Some clones in this sample may be carry-over from other donors' samples. V and J are TRBV19 and TRBJ1-2, with D possibly TRBD1 on 5 matching bases. The CDR3 sequence: CASSMKGIGYGYTF. CDR3 coding DNA: TGTGCCAGTAGTATGAAGGGGATCGGCTATGGCTACACCTTC.